Each of the 21 T cell receptor beta chains below was sequenced from the same sample in a study of cytomegalovirus exposure and HLA in healthy donors. This PCR relied on a set of 60 Vbeta primers and 13 Jbeta primers. The table came from immunoSEQ multiplex PCR; TCRdb's copy has only in-frame clones and leaves some out. The sample has 90,000 to 120,000 clones; 75% to 80% are singletons. Material: PBMCs. The receptors were sampled from a man between 60 and 70 years old in good health and CMV-seropositive.

The chain has TRBV6-4 and TRBJ1-2, with D maybe TRBD1 (6 bases). The CDR3 loop spans 13 amino acids. Germline V gene sequence: CDR1 MRHNA, CDR2 SNTAGT. V was cut by 4 bases and J by 6 bases, with 12 bases left in between. Here the CDR3 reads CASSAPGGHGYTF. The CDR3 region has the DNA TGTGCCAGCAGTGCCCCCGGGGGGCATGGCTACACCTTC.

The rearrangement uses TRBV5-5 and TRBJ1-5; maybe TRBD1 (6 bases). This CDR3 is built from 15 residues. Trimming removed 4 bases from V and 8 bases from J, with 19 bases in between. CDR1 is SGHKS, CDR2 YYEKEE, per germline (reference sequence). CDR3 residues: CASSPQGWAQEPQHF. The CDR3 DNA is TGTGCCAGCAGCCCACAGGGATGGGCCCAGGAGCCCCAGCATTTT.

This chain joins TRBV11-2 and TRBJ1-1; 9 bases align to TRBD1. Germline assignment: CDR1 SGHAT and CDR2 FQNNGV. The CDR3 length is 15 residues. With 5 bases clipped from V and 4 bases from J, the junction kept 8 bases outside the gene matches. The CDR3 reads CASSPTDRGTTEAFF. In DNA, the CDR3 is TGTGCCAGCAGCCCGACCGACAGGGGGACCACTGAAGCTTTCTTT.

This clone has more than one count but fewer than ten. This chain joins TRBV14 and TRBJ2-2; TRBD2 might be the D (5 bases). Per germline, CDR1 SGHDN and CDR2 FVKESK. V dropped 1 base and J dropped 3 bases, with 9 bases sitting between them. There are 15 residues in the CDR3. The CDR3 spells CASSQARGYTGELFF. The DNA for the CDR3 is TGTGCCAGCAGCCAAGCTCGAGGGTACACCGGGGAGCTGTTTTTT. Based on the CDR3 plus reference TRBV14 and TRBJ2-2, the full variable domain is EAGVTQFPSHSVIEKGQTVTLRCDPISGHDNLYWYRRVMGKEIKFLLHFVKESKQDESGMPNNRFLAERTGGTYSTLKVQPAELEDSGVYFCASSQARGYTGELFFGEGSRLTVL.

The chain carries TRBV28 and TRBJ2-3; 15 positions match TRBD2. CDR3 size: 17 residues. From germline, CDR1 is MDHEN and CDR2 SYDVKM. Losses at the gene ends were 5 bases for V and 4 bases for J; bases not matched to a gene: 7. The CDR3 loop reads CASSGTSGGLSSDTQYF. The CDR3 DNA reads TGTGCCAGCAGTGGGACTAGCGGGGGGCTGAGTTCAGATACGCAGTATTTT.

V and J are TRBV7-2 and TRBJ1-1; 10 bases match TRBD1. The CDR3 is 14 amino acids. The junction had 2 bases not matched to a gene; V was cut back by 4 bases and J by 3 bases. CDR1 SGHTA and CDR2 FQGNSA come from the germline V gene. The CDR3 loop is CASSSDRGHTEAFF. The CDR3 DNA sequence: TGTGCCAGCAGCTCCGACAGGGGGCACACTGAAGCTTTCTTT.

This clone was counted once. The chain employs TRBV10-3 and TRBJ2-1; D possibly corresponds to TRBD2 (6 bases). V was pared by 11 bases and J by 0 bases, with 14 bases between. Germline CDR1 and CDR2: ENHRY and SYGVKD. This CDR3 spans 14 amino acids. The chain's CDR3 is CAASGGASYNEQFF. The CDR3 DNA reads TGTGCCGCGTCAGGCGGGGCCTCCTACAATGAGCAGTTCTTC.

This clone was seen more than once but under ten times. V and J are TRBV4-3 and TRBJ1-4; a weak D match, TRBD1 (6 bases). The CDR3 spans 14 residues. Trimming shortened V by 4 bases and J by 4 bases, and 10 bases separated the two germline ends. Germline assignment: CDR1 LGHNA and CDR2 YSLEER. The DNA for the CDR3 is TGCGCCAGCAGCCCTGGGACAAGTAATGAAAAACTGTTTTTT. It encodes CASSPGTSNEKLFF.

This chain's CDR3 is CAISASGEDEQFF. The CDR3 bases are TGTGCCATCAGTGCTAGCGGCGAGGATGAGCAGTTCTTC. The chain couples TRBV10-3 to TRBJ2-1, with 7 bases identical to TRBD2. V trimming: 4 bases; J trimming: 8 bases; junction bases outside the gene matches: 5. The CDR3 loop spans 13 amino acids. Germline V gene sequence: CDR1 ENHRY, CDR2 SYGVKD.

The rearrangement joins TRBV27 to TRBJ2-7; 7 nucleotides line up with TRBD2. The CDR3 extends over 15 amino acids. CDR1 MNHEY and CDR2 SMNVEV come from the germline V gene (reference sequence). With V trimmed by 2 bases and J by 4 bases, 8 bases remained unmatched. The CDR3 coding sequence is TGTGCCAGCAGTTTAAAGCCCATCGGGGGGTACGAGCAGTACTTC. It codes for CASSLKPIGGYEQYF.

The rearrangement links TRBV28 to TRBJ2-7; D gene uncertain. V was shortened by 5 bases and J by 6 bases, with 17 bases between the two germline ends. Germline V gene sequence: CDR1 MDHEN, CDR2 SYDVKM. The CDR3 is 14 amino acids. The CDR3 loop is CASSLHPYTGEQYF. The CDR3 DNA reads as TGTGCCAGCAGTCTACACCCCTACACGGGCGAGCAGTACTTC.

The gene calls are TRBV19 and TRBJ1-2; D remains unclear. The germline V gene encodes CDR1 LNHDA and CDR2 SQIVND (reference sequence). The CDR3 has 14 amino acids. The ends were cut back, 5 bases at V and 8 bases at J, with 18 bases in the middle. The CDR3 spells CASSGRRGREGYTF. The DNA of the CDR3 is TGTGCCAGTAGTGGCCGACGAGGGAGAGAGGGCTACACCTTC.

This clone was seen a handful of times. The chain joins TRBV4-1 to TRBJ1-2; D possibly corresponds to TRBD1 (6 bases). Germline lookup yields CDR1 MGHRA and CDR2 YSYEKL. This CDR3 contains 15 residues. V was shortened by 4 bases and J by 2 bases, with 14 bases between the two germline ends. DNA for the CDR3: TGCGCCAGCAGCCCCTTGGGGGACAACAACTATGGCTACACCTTC. Amino acids: CASSPLGDNNYGYTF.

This clone was seen a handful of times. The chain employs TRBV2 and TRBJ2-1; 10 bases are shared with TRBD1. Germline V gives CDR1 SNHLY, CDR2 FYNNEI. This CDR3 region has 15 residues. V dropped 4 bases and J dropped 7; count of bases not matched to a gene: 7. CDR3 region: CASSGDRGPRNEQFF. The CDR3 region has the DNA TGTGCCAGCAGTGGCGACAGGGGGCCGCGAAATGAGCAGTTCTTC.

V gene TRBV5-6 combines with J gene TRBJ2-2; 7 bases map to TRBD2. Looked up from germline, CDR1 is SGHDT and CDR2 is YYEEEE. Germline trimming cut 4 bases from V and 4 bases from J; bases unmatched to any gene: 10. The CDR3 has 16 amino acids. In DNA, the CDR3 is TGTGCCAGCAGCCTAGCTAGCGGAACGGGCACCGGGGAGCTGTTTTTT. It is translated as CASSLASGTGTGELFF.

The chain recombines TRBV27 with TRBJ1-5; the D is unclear. V was trimmed by 3 bases and J by 4 bases, leaving 10 bases between them. CDR1 MNHEY and CDR2 SMNVEV come from the germline V gene (reference sequence). The CDR3 has 14 residues. The CDR3 DNA sequence: TGTGCCAGCAGTTTTGAGTCTAGTAATCAGCCCCAGCATTTT. Protein: CASSFESSNQPQHF.

V gene TRBV16 combines with J gene TRBJ1-3, with D unclear. This CDR3 has 18 residues. V was cut by 2 bases and J by 0 bases, with 17 bases left in between. Germline V gene sequence: CDR1 KGHSY, CDR2 FQNENV. The CDR3 reads CASSQMGVADGSGNTIYF. The CDR3 DNA sequence: TGTGCCAGCAGCCAAATGGGAGTAGCGGACGGCTCTGGAAACACCATATATTTT.

The count of this clone is one. The V call is TRBV5-5, the J call TRBJ1-6; 8 bases map to TRBD1. V trimming: 4 bases; J trimming: 0 bases; junction bases outside the gene matches: 9. Germline V gene data show CDR1 as SGHKS and CDR2 as YYEKEE (reference sequence). CDR3 length: 18 residues. In DNA form, the CDR3 reads TGTGCCAGCAGCGGGGGACAGGCCTTAAGCTCCTATAATTCACCCCTCCACTTT. Amino acids: CASSGGQALSSYNSPLHF. The whole variable domain, remainder taken from reference TRBV5-5 and TRBJ1-6, is DAGVTQSPTHLIKTRGQQVTLRCSPISGHKSVSWYQQVLGQGPQFIFQYYEKEERGRGNFPDRFSARQFPNYSSELNVNALLLGDSALYLCASSGGQALSSYNSPLHFGNGTRLTVT.

This clone was detected once. V gene TRBV19 combines with J gene TRBJ2-7; tentatively, D is TRBD2 (6 bases). The V gene lost 6 bases and the J gene lost 0 bases, with 15 bases spanning the gap. Germline V CDR1 and CDR2: LNHDA, SQIVND (reference sequence). The CDR3 loop spans 15 amino acids. CDR3 loop: CASRRGLASSYEQYF. Written as DNA, the CDR3 is TGTGCCAGTAGGCGGGGACTGGCGAGCTCCTACGAGCAGTACTTC.

Here the CDR3 reads CAITGGGGYTF. DNA for the CDR3: TGTGCCATCACCGGGGGGGGAGGCTACACCTTC. The chain has TRBV28 and TRBJ1-2, with D maybe TRBD1 (5 bases). The CDR3 extends over 11 amino acids. V gave up 10 bases and J gave up 8 bases, with 14 bases separating them. Germline V gene data show CDR1 as MDHEN and CDR2 as SYDVKM.

CDR3 in amino acids: CSGTTAGNTIYF. The CDR3 DNA sequence: TGCAGCGGCACGACAGCTGGAAACACCATATATTTT. This chain joins TRBV29-1 and TRBJ1-3; D possibly corresponds to TRBD1 (5 bases). The CDR3 sequence is 12 residues long. V lost 7 bases and J lost 2, with 9 bases in between. Per germline, CDR1 SQVTM and CDR2 ANQGSEA.